This T cell receptor (beta chain) comes out of a study of blood T cell repertoires in COVID-19. Deletions cut 0 bases from V and 7 bases from J, with 13 bases between. Germline CDR1 SGDLS, CDR2 YYNGEE. The CDR3 has 14 residues. In the original analysis: The authors estimated nucleated cell counts from reference gene primer amplification. Profiled with immunoSEQ multiplex PCR; TCRdb holds only in-frame clones, not every one. D and trimming were read from the DNA, whereas the V and J calls and clone size are those reported in that table. Counted here are roughly 150,000 clones, around 87% occurring once; the ten biggest clones make up roughly 4%.

The TCR originated in a woman aged 40-49 years who had been exposed to COVID-19. Material: PBMCs or T cells enriched from blood (not recorded which). The chain couples TRBV9 to TRBJ1-2, with D possibly matching TRBD1 (5 bases). Here the CDR3 DNA reads TGTGCCAGCAGCGTAGATGCCAGGGAAGGTGGCTACACCTTC. This encodes CASSVDAREGGYTF.